Sequencing of this T cell receptor beta chain was carried out in a study of T cell responses to AZD1222 COVID-19 vaccine listed by TCRdb under 2021. Some background on the complete study: TCR sequencing was performed for 233 trial participants, of whom some 200 were given two doses of AZD1222 and some 25 were given two doses of MenACWY control vaccine. Enrollment into the trials was organized by age into subgroups of 18-55, 56-69 and 70-plus years, and those subgroups contained approximately 150, 30 and 60 TCR-sequenced participants, respectively.

The intended sense of this specimen's time point label: about 28 days (+/-7) after the second vaccine dose. AZD1222 recipients with second doses at about 4 weeks or about 12 weeks were pooled, because spike-specific TCR depth and breadth did not differ between schedules. Samples from vaccinated people were obtained from the UK trials COV001 and COV002, which included a single-blind randomized controlled phase 2/3 trial of AZD1222 (ChAdOx1 nCoV-19) in healthy adults. For TCRbeta chain sequencing, PBMC samples were collected from trial participants at day 0 and at day 28 after the second dose. As concerns this clone: Its antigen target is currently unknown. No qualities accompany the bases; no much larger clone lies one base away.

The CDR3 measures 12 amino acids from cysteine to phenylalanine. The entry retains the CDR3 DNA only, 36 bases that are in frame from base 1. The trim is 5 bases for V and 13 bases for J, with a gap of 15 bases between the germline ends. Reading the germline V gene gives CDR1 KGHSH and CDR2 LQKENI. Paper-wide results and their limitations: In the small 56-69-year group, the increase in depth fell short of significance, most likely because of low power. Participants were mostly white British, with more females than males. The authors suggested clonal diversity may have been underestimated. Because no samples from the day 14 peak response were available, repertoires could be characterized only after the peak T cell response. The whole spike protein was spanned by vaccine-associated CD4 TCRs, and dominant responses were seen in regions 160-218 and 743-854. Spike-specific TCR breadth and depth rose significantly after two AZD1222 doses compared with day 0 and with MenACWY recipients. Nearly half of unique spike-specific TCRs reportedly recognized epitopes outside regions mutated in the B.1.351 and B.1.1.7 variants. Conclusions about previously exposed vaccinees are limited because only five to seven AZD1222 recipients were SARS-CoV-2 seropositive at baseline.

The CDR3 regions of human TCRbeta chains were analyzed by immunosequencing. Turning to the authors' computational methods: TCRs in the repertoires were matched against a reference library of SARS-CoV-2-specific TCRs that had been generated with the MIRA antigen-specificity platform. Breadth was defined as the fraction of unique TCRs that were SARS-CoV-2-associated. Depth was defined as the fraction of total T cells that were SARS-CoV-2-associated. Each spike-specific TCR was assigned to its reactive spike region and to a CD4 or CD8 class using the MIRA data. Log10-transformed breadth and depth values were compared by one-way ANOVA with Sidak's multiple comparisons tests. The table comes from immuneACCESS by way of TCRdb, which keeps in-frame sequences with V and J called. Part of the clones is missing from these tables; in studies checked, under half for an unresolved V gene and the rest for unknown reasons. That table is the source of V, J and clone size, and D and trimming were worked out from the DNA. This sample is represented by about 180,000 clones; 85% to 95% of them were singletons. The ten largest clones capture around 2% of the sample.

The origin of this receptor is an adult who received the AZD1222 COVID-19 vaccine. Source: peripheral blood, taken 28 days after the second AZD1222 dose. This receptor chain uses TRBV18 and TRBJ2-4; the D gene is perhaps TRBD1, from 6 matching bases. Here the CDR3 is given as CASSWDTPDQYF. The nucleotides are TGTGCCAGCTCATGGGACACCCCTGACCAGTACTTC.